This TCR beta chain was obtained from a study of blood T cell repertoires in COVID-19. Across the whole study: Acute and convalescent COVID-19 specimens originated in the United States, Italy and Spain. T cells, B-cell-depleted T cells, or PBMCs supplied cDNA or gDNA.

Per the original methods: Amplifying reference gene primers gave estimates of nucleated cell counts. Measured with immunoSEQ multiplex PCR; TCRdb has only the in-frame clones, and not every one. V and J calls and clone size are as listed in that table; D and trimming were resolved from the DNA. Among 250,000 to 300,000 clones listed, around 85% were seen once. The CDR3 runs 14 residues. Germline V gives CDR1 LGHDT, CDR2 YNNKEL (reference sequence). Trimming cost V 5 bases and J 4 bases; bases outside gene matches: 3. The sequence was collected from a woman aged 65 to 85 with acute or convalescent COVID-19. This sequence joins TRBV3-1 (or the pseudogene TRBV3-2) and TRBJ1-4; 8 nucleotides line up with TRBD1. Material for sequencing was peripheral blood. This CDR3 reads CASSKQGGNEKLFF. The CDR3 coding sequence is TGTGCCAGCAGCAAACAGGGGGGTAATGAAAAACTGTTTTTT.